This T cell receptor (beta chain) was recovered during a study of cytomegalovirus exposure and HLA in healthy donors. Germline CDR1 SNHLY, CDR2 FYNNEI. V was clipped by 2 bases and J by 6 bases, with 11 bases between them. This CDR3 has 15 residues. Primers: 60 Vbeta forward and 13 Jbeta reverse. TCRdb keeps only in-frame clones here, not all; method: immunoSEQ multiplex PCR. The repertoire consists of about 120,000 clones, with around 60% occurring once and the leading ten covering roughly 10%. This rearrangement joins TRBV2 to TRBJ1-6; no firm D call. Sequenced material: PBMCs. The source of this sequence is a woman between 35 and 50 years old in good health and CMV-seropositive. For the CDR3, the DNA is TGTGCCAGCAGTGAAACCCCACTTGGTAATTCACCCCTCCACTTT. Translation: CASSETPLGNSPLHF. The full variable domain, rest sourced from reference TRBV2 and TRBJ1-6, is EPEVTQTPSHQVTQMGQEVILRCVPISNHLYFYWYRQILGQKVEFLVSFYNNEISEKSEIFDDQFSVERPDGSNFTLKIRSTKLEDSAMYFCASSETPLGNSPLHFGNGTRLTVT.